This TCR beta chain was sequenced in a study of cytomegalovirus exposure and HLA in healthy donors. The CDR3 has 14 residues. Germline V lookup: CDR1 MNHEY, CDR2 SVGAGI. V gave up 5 bases and J gave up 0 bases; unmatched junction bases: 3. Concerning this clone: Its antigen is as yet unknown.

In the PCR, 60 Vbeta and 13 Jbeta primers were used. TCRdb keeps only in-frame clones here, not all; method: immunoSEQ multiplex PCR. The profile shows approximately 150,000 clones, roughly 84% of them singletons. General study findings and limits: Researchers reported in a later analysis that a missense DCLRE1C variant was tied to TCR beta V- and J-gene trimming.

The rearrangement links TRBV6-5 to TRBJ1-2; 7 bases align to TRBD1. Sequencing used PBMCs. The TCR comes from a man in his thirties or forties in good health and CMV-seronegative. CDR3 sequence: CASSPDRPNYGYTF. The CDR3 bases are TGTGCCAGCAGTCCGGACAGGCCTAACTATGGCTACACCTTC.